This TCR beta chain was captured by sequencing in a study of T-cell memory formation after mild COVID-19. Germline CDR1 is SGHRS and CDR2 is YFSETQ. This CDR3 is 16 amino acids long. V shed 4 bases, J shed 5 bases, and the junction held 8 bases outside the gene matches. General study points: Among clones contracting day 15 to 85, CD4/CD8 was balanced, whereas later expanders leaned CD4+. Chiefly within CM and EM were the contracting CD4+ clones; CD8+ ones were within EMRA. SARS-CoV-2 specificity of second-wave clones peaking day 37 was unconfirmed.

One entry per CDR3 protein, called by TCRdb with MiXCR from the 5' RACE reads. The repertoire consists of roughly 250,000 distinct CDR3 sequences, with 16% occurring once and the leading ten covering approximately 3.4%. This clonotype has more than one count but fewer than ten. Antigen specificity is unknown. This chain joins TRBV5-1 and TRBJ2-2; 10 bases line up with TRBD1. Material: PBMCs or a T cell subset sorted from them (not recorded which). The source of this sequence is a man aged 18 to 30 who had mild COVID-19 (a few samples of this study predate the infection). Cell type and time point are not known. Here the CDR3 reads CASSPGQGGITGELFF. CDR3 sequence (DNA): TGCGCCAGCAGCCCCGGACAGGGGGGAATAACCGGGGAGCTGTTTTTT.